A single sample gave rise to the 28 T cell receptor beta chains below, sequenced in a study of T cells in Graves' hyperthyroidism and ophthalmopathy. Using RNA transcripts as the source, TCR beta CDR3 regions were amplified. Researchers ran a first-round RT-PCR on the TCR CDR3 using the HTBI primer set. TCRdb re-called the multiplex PCR reads through MiXCR, storing one row per CDR3 protein. The data show 200,000 to 250,000 distinct CDR3 sequences, around 15% seen once. The sample was blood. All receptors derive from a woman aged 18-35 years with Graves' ophthalmopathy.

The sample holds many counts of this clonotype. The V call is TRBV24-1, the J call TRBJ2-1, with a possible D match to TRBD1 (6 bases). Germline values: CDR1 KGHDR, CDR2 SFDVKD. The ends were cut back, 6 bases at V and 10 bases at J, with 15 bases in the middle. The CDR3 contains 13 residues. The CDR3 nucleotides are TGTGCCACCAGTCTGACAGGCACGAGAGAGCAGTTCTTC. Its translation is CATSLTGTREQFF.

This clonotype was picked up many times. The gene calls are TRBV12-5 and TRBJ1-1; no firm D call. V shed 5 bases and J shed 4 bases, with 8 bases lying between them. Germline V lookup: CDR1 LGHNT, CDR2 FRNRAP. This CDR3 spans 12 amino acids. Here the CDR3 DNA reads TGTGCTAGTGGTCTCGACCGCACTGAAGCTTTCTTT. It translates to CASGLDRTEAFF. Supplemented by reference TRBV12-5 and TRBJ1-1, the full variable domain reads DARVTQTPRHKVTEMGQEVTMRCQPILGHNTVFWYRQTMMQGLELLAYFRNRAPLDDSGMPKDRFSAEMPDATLATLKIQPSEPRDSAVYFCASGLDRTEAFFGQGTRLTVV.

This clonotype showed up many times. The rearrangement joins TRBV28 to TRBJ1-2, with D unresolved. The ends were cut back, 2 bases at V and 8 bases at J, with 9 bases in the middle. Germline CDR1 and CDR2: MDHEN and SYDVKM. The CDR3 loop spans 12 amino acids. Here the CDR3 reads CASSLIRGGYTF. CDR3 nucleotides: TGTGCCAGCAGTTTAATCCGGGGAGGCTACACCTTC.

This clonotype occurred many times. The gene calls are TRBV28 and TRBJ2-3; TRBD1 matches 8 bases. Trimming cost V 4 bases and J 5 bases; bases outside gene matches: 11. The CDR3 consists of 16 residues. Germline-derived CDR1 and CDR2 are MDHEN and SYDVKM. CDR3 residues: CASSSPGQGIIDTQYF. DNA of the CDR3: TGTGCCAGCAGTTCGCCCGGACAGGGAATTATAGATACGCAGTATTTT. Full variable domain (remainder filled in from reference TRBV28 and TRBJ2-3): DVKVTQSSRYLVKRTGEKVFLECVQDMDHENMFWYRQDPGLGLRLIYFSYDVKMKEKGDIPEGYSVSREKKERFSLILESASTNQTSMYLCASSSPGQGIIDTQYFGPGTRLTVL.

The rearrangement joins TRBV2 to TRBJ2-7, with D perhaps given as TRBD1 or TRBD2 (6 bases each). CDR1 and CDR2 from the germline V gene are SNHLY and FYNNEI. Trimming removed 7 bases at V and 6 bases at J, with 19 bases between. CDR3 length: 14 residues. CDR3 DNA: TGTGCCAGCATTCCGAGTGGGGGGCTGCGCGAGCAGTACTTC. Residues: CASIPSGGLREQYF.

A few counts support this clonotype. The chain carries TRBV11-2 and TRBJ2-1; 14 positions agree with TRBD2. The junction had 7 bases not matched to a gene; V was cut back by 6 bases and J by 9 bases. The V gene's germline CDR1 is SGHAT and CDR2 FQNNGV. The length of the CDR3 is 15 residues. The CDR3 DNA sequence: TGTGCCAGCAGGTGGGGACTAGCGGGAGTAGGTGAGCAGTTCTTC. Translated, it gives CASRWGLAGVGEQFF. Looking up the rest from reference TRBV11-2 and TRBJ2-1 gives the full variable domain: EAGVAQSPRYKIIEKRQSVAFWCNPISGHATLYWYQQILGQGPKLLIQFQNNGVVDDSQLPKDRFSAERLKGVDSTLKIQPAKLEDSAVYLCASRWGLAGVGEQFFGPGTRLTVL.

This clonotype was recorded at least ten times. The rearrangement joins TRBV20-1 to TRBJ1-1, with no clear D. CDR3 size: 12 residues. The V end lost 1 base, the J end lost 4 bases, and 7 bases lay between the germline ends. Germline V lookup: CDR1 DFQATT, CDR2 SNEGSKA (reference sequence). CDR3 sequence (DNA): TGCAGTGCTAGAGGGGGTGGCACTGAAGCTTTCTTT. This codes for CSARGGGTEAFF.

This clonotype was seen repeatedly, ten times or more. This sequence joins TRBV20-1 and TRBJ2-3; D unclear. V shed 1 base and J shed 5 bases, with 16 bases lying between them. Germline V gene data show CDR1 as DFQATT and CDR2 as SNEGSKA (reference sequence). The CDR3 is made up of 15 amino acids. Written as DNA, the CDR3 is TGCAGTGCTAGAGGAATAGAACTGGTTGTAGATACGCAGTATTTT. Translating it yields CSARGIELVVDTQYF.

This clonotype has ten or more counts. The chain uses TRBV27 and TRBJ2-7, with 9 bases aligning to TRBD2. CDR1 is MNHEY and CDR2 is SMNVEV in the germline V gene (reference sequence). This CDR3 spans 13 amino acids. With 6 bases clipped from V and 4 bases from J, the junction kept 4 bases outside the gene matches. The CDR3 region has the DNA TGTGCCAGCAGGAGGACTAGCGCGTACGAGCAGTACTTC. This sequence encodes CASRRTSAYEQYF.

This clonotype occurred a few times. This sequence joins TRBV11-2 and TRBJ2-3, with 11 bases matching TRBD2. Germline values: CDR1 SGHAT, CDR2 FQNNGV. The CDR3 has 15 residues. Trimming removed 4 bases from V and 3 bases from J; junction bases left unmatched: 3. CDR3 DNA sequence: TGTGCCAGCAGCTCAGTAGCGGGAGGGACAGATACGCAGTATTTT. Translated, it gives CASSSVAGGTDTQYF.

This clonotype has ten or more counts. The gene calls are TRBV13 and TRBJ2-7, with 7 bases that match TRBD2. Losses at the gene ends were 5 bases for V and 3 bases for J; bases not matched to a gene: 10. CDR3 length equals 15 residues. The germline V gene encodes CDR1 PRHDT and CDR2 FYEKMQ (reference sequence). CDR3 amino acids: CASSQQTGTNYEQYF. The DNA of the CDR3 is TGTGCCAGCAGCCAACAAACCGGGACTAACTACGAGCAGTACTTC.

This clonotype was detected a few times. V is TRBV28 and J is TRBJ1-4; 9 nucleotides match TRBD1. The CDR3 spans 15 residues. The V gene's germline CDR1 is MDHEN and CDR2 SYDVKM. J lost 5 bases, V lost 4 bases, and 5 bases had no gene match. CDR3 in amino acids: CASSSLGTGNEKLFF. The CDR3 bases are TGTGCCAGCAGTTCTCTCGGGACAGGGAATGAAAAACTGTTTTTT.

Many counts were recorded for this clonotype. The J gene is TRBJ1-5, the V gene TRBV12-3 or TRBV12-4; D is unclear. This CDR3 contains 15 residues. The V and J ends lost 6 bases and 4 bases respectively, with 16 bases between them. CDR3 nucleotides: TGTGCCAGCAGCCCAAGTCCGACGGATAATCAGCCCCAGCATTTT. Residues: CASSPSPTDNQPQHF.

This clonotype has ten or more counts. The chain links TRBV20-1 to TRBJ1-2, with TRBD1 identical over 10 bases. Germline CDR1 reads DFQATT; CDR2 reads SNEGSKA (reference sequence). V lost 1 base, J lost 6 bases, and 8 bases stayed unmatched. There are 15 residues in the CDR3. CDR3 residues: CSARVRGTGANGYTF. The CDR3 DNA reads as TGCAGTGCTAGAGTTCGGGGGACAGGGGCCAATGGCTACACCTTC.

This clonotype was observed at least ten times. J is TRBJ1-4 and V is TRBV11-2; D call uncertain. Germline-derived CDR1 and CDR2 are SGHAT and FQNNGV. The CDR3 has 20 residues. The V gene lost 0 bases and the J gene lost 0 bases, with 20 bases spanning the gap. The CDR3 reads CASSLDYEARWDATNEKLFF. The CDR3 DNA is TGTGCCAGCAGCTTAGATTACGAGGCCCGGTGGGATGCAACTAATGAAAAACTGTTTTTT.

This clonotype was counted many times. The rearrangement links TRBV2 to TRBJ1-6, with D possibly being TRBD1 (5 bases). V lost 5 bases to trimming and J lost 7 bases, with 9 bases between them. Germline values: CDR1 SNHLY, CDR2 FYNNEI. This CDR3 comprises 13 residues. This CDR3 reads CASSRGENSPLHF. The CDR3 DNA reads as TGTGCCAGCAGTCGAGGGGAGAATTCACCCCTCCACTTT.

V gene TRBV6-1 combines with J gene TRBJ2-3; D possibly corresponds to TRBD2 (6 bases). Germline V gene data show CDR1 as MNHNS and CDR2 as SASEGT. This CDR3 has 16 residues. The V end was cut by 6 bases, the J end by 1 base, with 17 bases between. The CDR3 nucleotides are TGTGCCAGCAGCCGCGGTGGGTGGGAGGGCACAGATACGCAGTATTTT. Amino acid sequence: CASSRGGWEGTDTQYF.

J is TRBJ1-1 and V is TRBV7-8; D not resolved. CDR1 is SGHVS, CDR2 FQNEAQ, per germline. The CDR3 is 16 residues long. Deletions cut 1 base from V and 3 bases from J, with 15 bases between. The CDR3 DNA reads TGTGCCAGCAGCTTAGGCCGGCCGGGGAGGCACACTGAAGCTTTCTTT. It codes for CASSLGRPGRHTEAFF.

This clonotype showed up just a few times. J is TRBJ2-7 and V is TRBV4-2, with 7 bases lining up with TRBD2. CDR3 length: 16 amino acids. CDR1 and CDR2 (germline): LGHNA, YNFKEQ. Trimming at V came to 4 bases and at J to 2 bases, leaving 11 bases not matched to a gene. CDR3 bases: TGTGCCAGCAGCCGGGTCCCGGCTAGCGGTACCTACGAGCAGTACTTC. Translating gives CASSRVPASGTYEQYF.

This clonotype was found many times. The rearrangement joins TRBV27 to TRBJ1-2; D is unclear. The CDR3 extends over 14 amino acids. V lost 4 bases and J lost 8, with 17 bases in between. Germline assignment: CDR1 MNHEY and CDR2 SMNVEV (reference sequence). In DNA form, the CDR3 reads TGTGCCAGCAGTTCCCCAGAGCAGCGCGGAGGCTACACCTTC. Translated: CASSSPEQRGGYTF.

This clonotype was counted once. The V and J genes are TRBV28 and TRBJ1-2, with D maybe TRBD1 (6 bases). Germline CDR1 reads MDHEN; CDR2 reads SYDVKM. Deletions cut 5 bases from V and 2 bases from J, with 18 bases between. CDR3 length equals 16 residues. The CDR3 spells CASSPITGKRNYGYTF. The CDR3 DNA reads TGTGCCAGCAGTCCTATAACAGGGAAGAGGAACTATGGCTACACCTTC.

This clonotype was observed many times. The chain couples TRBV11-1 to TRBJ1-6; unclear D gene. This CDR3 comprises 13 residues. Per germline, CDR1 SGHAT and CDR2 FQDESV (reference sequence). The germline V and J ends were trimmed by 3 bases and 7 bases, with 7 bases remaining between them. CDR3 sequence: CASSLAENSPLHF. CDR3 coding DNA: TGTGCCAGCAGCTTGGCAGAAAATTCACCCCTCCACTTT. The whole variable domain, remainder taken from reference TRBV11-1 and TRBJ1-6, is EAEVAQSPRYKITEKSQAVAFWCDPISGHATLYWYRQILGQGPELLVQFQDESVVDDSQLPKDRFSAERLKGVDSTLKIQPAELGDSAMYLCASSLAENSPLHFGNGTRLTVT.

This chain uses TRBV7-9 with TRBJ2-1; 11 bases are a match to TRBD2. This CDR3 is 17 amino acids long. The germline V gene has CDR1 SEHNR and CDR2 FQNEAQ (reference sequence). The V segment lost 2 bases and the J segment 0 bases; nucleotides outside the gene matches: 3. The chain's CDR3 is CASSLTSGSLSYNEQFF. The CDR3 DNA is TGTGCCAGCAGCTTAACTAGCGGGAGCCTCTCCTACAATGAGCAGTTCTTC.

This clonotype has at least ten counts. This chain connects TRBV6-2 or TRBV6-3 to TRBJ1-5; D possibly corresponds to TRBD1 (5 bases). The CDR3 covers 15 residues. The V end lost 2 bases, the J end lost 0 bases, and 8 bases lay between the germline ends. CDR1 and CDR2 from the germline V gene are MNHEY and SVGEGT. The CDR3 here is CASSYDSDSNQPQHF. The CDR3 bases are TGTGCCAGCAGTTACGACAGCGATAGCAATCAGCCCCAGCATTTT.

This clonotype was seen repeatedly, ten times or more. The V call is TRBV20-1, the J call TRBJ2-1; D unclear. CDR3 length: 13 residues. CDR1 and CDR2 (germline): DFQATT, SNEGSKA (reference sequence). Trimming shortened V by 6 bases and J by 3 bases, and 12 bases separated the two germline ends. The DNA of the CDR3 is TGCAGTGCACTACTTGCGGACTACAATGAGCAGTTCTTC. It is translated as CSALLADYNEQFF.

This clonotype was observed many times. The chain employs TRBV5-8 and TRBJ1-2; perhaps TRBD1 as D (6 bases). The CDR3 runs to 18 residues. V dropped 0 bases and J dropped 4 bases, with 22 bases sitting between them. The germline CDR1 and CDR2 sequences are SGHTS and YDEGEE. The DNA of the CDR3 is TGTGCCAGCAGCTTGGCGCCGGGACACCCGTTACGATCCTATGGCTACACCTTC. Encoded protein: CASSLAPGHPLRSYGYTF.

Many counts were recorded for this clonotype. V gene TRBV18 combines with J gene TRBJ2-7; a possible D gene is TRBD1 (6 bases). This CDR3 comprises 12 residues. Trimming stripped 5 bases from V and 2 bases from J, with 7 bases between. Looked up from germline, CDR1 is KGHSH and CDR2 is LQKENI. The CDR3 nucleotides are TGTGCCAGCTCAGACAGGACCTACGAGCAGTACTTC. Translating gives CASSDRTYEQYF. Full variable domain (remainder filled in from reference TRBV18 and TRBJ2-7): NAGVMQNPRHLVRRRGQEARLRCSPMKGHSHVYWYRQLPEEGLKFMVYLQKENIIDESGMPKERFSAEFPKEGPSILRIQQVVRGDSAAYFCASSDRTYEQYFGPGTRLTVT.

This clonotype was seen many times. The gene calls are TRBV20-1 and TRBJ2-1; no reliable D call. The ends were cut back, 1 base at V and 0 bases at J, with 13 bases in the middle. From germline, CDR1 is DFQATT and CDR2 SNEGSKA (reference sequence). The CDR3 has 16 amino acids. CDR3 sequence (DNA): TGCAGTGCTAGAGTCCCTGGACCTAGCTCCTACAATGAGCAGTTCTTC. Protein sequence: CSARVPGPSSYNEQFF.